The next 5 T cell receptor beta chains were all read from a single sample in a study of T cell responses to AZD1222 COVID-19 vaccine. Here immunoSEQ multiplex PCR was the method, and the copy in TCRdb shows in-frame clones only, minus some. The sample has 120,000 or so clones, 70% to 85% seen once. The starting material was peripheral blood, obtained 28 days after the second AZD1222 dose. Receptor source: an adult who received the AZD1222 COVID-19 vaccine.

This clone was recorded a few times. This sample also contains other DNA sequences that code for the same CDR3. The rearrangement links TRBV7-2 to TRBJ1-4; TRBD1 might be the D (6 bases). This CDR3 is 12 amino acids long. Trimming left V 5 bases short and J 8 bases short, with 9 bases between. Germline CDR1 is SGHTA and CDR2 is FQGNSA. The CDR3 nucleotides are TGTGCCAGCAGCCCCCAGGGGGAAAAACTGTTTTTT. Its translation is CASSPQGEKLFF. Full variable domain (remainder filled in from reference TRBV7-2 and TRBJ1-4): GAGVSQSPSNKVTEKGKDVELRCDPISGHTALYWYRQSLGQGLEFLIYFQGNSAPDKSGLPSDRFSAERTGGSVSTLTIQRTQQEDSAVYLCASSPQGEKLFFGSGTQLSVL.

This clone appeared a few times. This chain links TRBV3-1 (or the pseudogene TRBV3-2) with TRBJ2-5; a possible D gene is TRBD2 (6 bases). The CDR3 covers 15 residues. CDR1 and CDR2 from the germline V gene are LGHDT and YNNKEL (reference sequence). The V end was cut by 0 bases, the J end by 7 bases, with 15 bases between. In DNA form, the CDR3 reads TGTGCCAGCAGCCAAGACGCAGTGGGAGGACGGACCCAGTACTTC. This sequence encodes CASSQDAVGGRTQYF.

This clone showed up just a few times. The V call is TRBV10-1, the J call TRBJ1-3; 11 nucleotides line up with TRBD1. V lost 0 bases and J lost 3; bases outside the gene matches: 4. CDR1 WNHNN and CDR2 SYGVQD come from the germline V gene (reference sequence). This CDR3 comprises 17 residues. The CDR3 DNA follows: TGCGCCAGCAGTGAGTCTGGGACAGGGGGGATTGGAAACACCATATATTTT. It translates to CASSESGTGGIGNTIYF.

This chain connects TRBV24-1 to TRBJ1-2, with D unclear. The V gene's germline CDR1 is KGHDR and CDR2 SFDVKD. The CDR3 covers 13 residues. Trimming cost V 2 bases and J 6 bases, with 9 bases left between them. In DNA form, the CDR3 reads TGTGCCACCAGTGATTGGTTAGCAGATGGCTACACCTTC. As protein: CATSDWLADGYTF.

This chain joins TRBV4-2 and TRBJ2-5; TRBD1 or TRBD2 may be the D gene (6 bases each). Trimming left V 1 base short and J 2 bases short, with 20 bases between. The CDR3 is 18 residues long. Germline assignment: CDR1 LGHNA and CDR2 YNFKEQ. DNA for the CDR3: TGTGCCAGCAGCCAAGGAGGGGGTAGCGGCCGATCACAAGAGACCCAGTACTTC. Encoded protein: CASSQGGGSGRSQETQYF.